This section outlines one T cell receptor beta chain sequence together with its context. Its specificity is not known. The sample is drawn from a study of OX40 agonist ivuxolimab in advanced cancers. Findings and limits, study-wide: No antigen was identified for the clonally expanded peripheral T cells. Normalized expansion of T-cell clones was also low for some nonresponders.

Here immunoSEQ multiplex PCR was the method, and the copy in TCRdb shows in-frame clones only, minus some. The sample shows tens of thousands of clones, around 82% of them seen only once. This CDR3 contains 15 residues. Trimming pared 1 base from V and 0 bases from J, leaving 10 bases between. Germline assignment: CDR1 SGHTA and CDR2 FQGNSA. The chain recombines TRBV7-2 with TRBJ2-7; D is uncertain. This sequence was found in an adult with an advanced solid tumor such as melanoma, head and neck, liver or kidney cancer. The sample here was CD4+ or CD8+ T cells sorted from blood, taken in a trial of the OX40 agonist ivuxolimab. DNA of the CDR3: TGTGCCAGCAGCTTAGGCCCGGGTAACTCCTACGAGCAGTACTTC. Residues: CASSLGPGNSYEQYF.